The rows below give T cell receptor beta chains drawn from one sample of a study of control samples from healthy donors and cancer patients. Assay: immunoSEQ multiplex PCR; the TCRdb copy retains only in-frame clones and omits some. Of over 100,000 clones listed, about nine tenths were seen once; the top ten hold around 6%. Material: blood. These receptors were taken from a man aged 18 to 30 in good health. The CDR3 runs from the conserved cysteine through the conserved F or W. A D gene is named only where the DNA matches it firmly. Part of the rows lack a size; the others show once, few, many or a class for expanded clones.

NA	NA	TRBV5-1	15	TRBJ2-3	TGCGCCAGCAGCTTACAGGGATTCCCTGCGGATACGCAGTATTTT	CASSLQGFPADTQYF
NA	NA	TRBV9	15	TRBJ1-2	TGTGCCAGCAGCGTAGGATCCGGGACCCAGTATGGCTACACCTTC	CASSVGSGTQYGYTF
NA	NA	TRBV4-1	13	TRBJ1-2	TGCGCCAGCAGCCAAGATAAACTCTATGGCTACACCTTC	CASSQDKLYGYTF
NA	TRBD1	TRBV2	14	TRBJ1-6	TGTGCCAGCGGGGAGACAGGGGTTAATTCACCCCTCCACTTT	CASGETGVNSPLHF
NA	TRBD1	TRBV7-9	16	TRBJ1-2	TGTGCCAGCAGCTACCGGGACAGTTCCCATTTTGGGGGCTACACCTTC	CASSYRDSSHFGGYTF
once	NA	TRBV5-4	16	TRBJ2-5	TGTGCCAGCAGCTCGGCGGACAGCGGGATCCAAGAGACCCAGTACTTC	CASSSADSGIQETQYF
NA	NA	TRBV7-9	12	TRBJ1-1	TGTGCCAGCAACTTCCTGGGGGAGGAAGCTTTCTTT	CASNFLGEEAFF
NA	NA	TRBV10-2	18	TRBJ1-4	TGCGCCAGCAGTGAGCCAATTAAGTTCAGCGGGGAGGACGAAAAACTGTTTTTT	CASSEPIKFSGEDEKLFF
NA	NA	TRBV27	14	TRBJ1-2	TGTGCCAGCAAAGACAGGAGTTGGAACTATGGCTACACCTTC	CASKDRSWNYGYTF
NA	NA	TRBV5-1	13	TRBJ1-1	TGCGCCAGCAGCCCTACAGAGAACACTGAAGCTTTCTTT	CASSPTENTEAFF
once	NA	TRBV2	15	TRBJ1-5	TGTGCCAGCAGTGAAGAGGGTTTCGGCAATCAGCCCCAGCATTTT	CASSEEGFGNQPQHF
NA	NA	TRBV5-1	12	TRBJ2-3	TGCGCCAGCAGTTTGCGGGGAGATACGCAGTATTTT	CASSLRGDTQYF
NA	NA	TRBV27	10	TRBJ2-3	TGTGCCAGCCCGGGAGATACGCAGTATTTT	CASPGDTQYF
NA	NA	TRBV5-5	14	TRBJ1-3	TGTGCCAGCAGCAAGGCTGGCTCTGGAAACACCATATATTTT	CASSKAGSGNTIYF
once	NA	TRBV12-5	12	TRBJ1-6	TGTGCTCATGTGGGGGGCAATTCACCCCTCCACTTT	CAHVGGNSPLHF
NA	TRBD1	TRBV19	18	TRBJ1-1	TGTGCCAGTAGTTTTAACCCCCGGGACAGGGATAAGAACACTGAAGCTTTCTTT	CASSFNPRDRDKNTEAFF
once	NA	TRBV15	14	TRBJ1-2	TGTGCCACCAGCGATCGGAGGTCCTCTTATGGCTACACCTTC	CATSDRRSSYGYTF
NA	TRBD2	TRBV24-1	17	TRBJ2-3	TGTGCCACCAGTGATCCCGGGACTAGCGGAGGCACAGATACGCAGTATTTT	CATSDPGTSGGTDTQYF
once	NA	TRBV7-9	16	TRBJ1-5	TGTGCCAGCAGCCTAGACATGGGGCGCCGGGGTCAGCCCCAGCATTTT	CASSLDMGRRGQPQHF
NA	NA	TRBV5-4	14	TRBJ2-5	TGTGCCAGCAGCGTCGGGTCTCTCCAAGAGACCCAGTACTTC	CASSVGSLQETQYF
NA	TRBD2	TRBV2	15	TRBJ2-2	TGTGCCAGCGTGTTGGATAGCGGGGGCACCGGGGAGCTGTTTTTT	CASVLDSGGTGELFF
NA	TRBD1	TRBV10-3	13	TRBJ1-1	TGTGCCATCACCCGGGACAGTGGGACTGAAGCTTTCTTT	CAITRDSGTEAFF
NA	NA	TRBV7-3	13	TRBJ2-4	TGTGCCAGCAGCTTAACTAGCCGGAGCATTCAGTACTTC	CASSLTSRSIQYF
once	TRBD2	TRBV6-5	15	TRBJ2-7	TGTGCCAGCAGCCGGACTAGAGCCCCAAGCTACGAGCAGTACTTC	CASSRTRAPSYEQYF
NA	NA	TRBV21-1	15	TRBJ1-5	TGTGCCAGCAGCAAAGTAGGCGAGAGCAATCAGCCCCAGCATTTT	CASSKVGESNQPQHF
NA	TRBD1	TRBV25-1	13	TRBJ2-7	TGTGCCAGCAGTGGGGACAGATATTACGAGCAGTACTTC	CASSGDRYYEQYF
NA	TRBD1	TRBV18	17	TRBJ1-3	TGTGCCAGCTCACCCAGACCGGGACAGGACTCTGGAAACACCATATATTTT	CASSPRPGQDSGNTIYF
NA	NA	TRBV12-3/TRBV12-4	12	TRBJ1-1	TGTGCCAGCAGATATGGGCCGGTTGACGCTTTCTTT	CASRYGPVDAFF
NA	TRBD1	TRBV19	15	TRBJ2-1	TGTGCCAGTAGTACTTTTGACAGGGCGGGTAATGAGCAGTTCTTC	CASSTFDRAGNEQFF
NA	NA	TRBV6-6	13	TRBJ1-1	TGTGCCAGCAGCATAGGGGCGGTCACTGAAGCTTTCTTT	CASSIGAVTEAFF
NA	NA	TRBV6-5	14	TRBJ2-5	TGTGCCAGCCGTCCGGGACCCTATGGGGGGACCCAGTACTTC	CASRPGPYGGTQYF
NA	NA	TRBV6-1	13	TRBJ2-2	TGTGCCAGCAGTGAAGGGGCCACCGGGGAGCTGTTTTTT	CASSEGATGELFF
NA	TRBD1	TRBV9	18	TRBJ2-3	TGTGCCAGCAGCGTAGGGTGGACAGGGGGCGCGGGTACAGATACGCAGTATTTT	CASSVGWTGGAGTDTQYF
NA	NA	TRBV19	14	TRBJ2-7	TGTGCCAGTAGTATAGCGGGCAGGATCTACGAGCAGTACTTC	CASSIAGRIYEQYF
NA	NA	TRBV6-5	14	TRBJ1-1	TGTGCCAGCAGCGTGCATTCTGTGAACACTGAAGCTTTCTTT	CASSVHSVNTEAFF
NA	NA	TRBV9	17	TRBJ1-1	TGTGCCAGCAGCGTAGTAATATCGGCAGACCCGAACACTGAAGCTTTCTTT	CASSVVISADPNTEAFF
NA	NA	TRBV15	12	TRBJ1-2	TGTGCCACCAGCAGAGACGTGGGGGGCTACACCTTC	CATSRDVGGYTF
NA	NA	TRBV9	15	TRBJ2-7	TGTGCCAGCAGCGCGTCCCCCGGGGACTCCTACGAGCAGTACTTC	CASSASPGDSYEQYF
NA	NA	TRBV18	13	TRBJ2-3	TGTGCCAGCTCACGGTACGGCACAGATACGCAGTATTTT	CASSRYGTDTQYF